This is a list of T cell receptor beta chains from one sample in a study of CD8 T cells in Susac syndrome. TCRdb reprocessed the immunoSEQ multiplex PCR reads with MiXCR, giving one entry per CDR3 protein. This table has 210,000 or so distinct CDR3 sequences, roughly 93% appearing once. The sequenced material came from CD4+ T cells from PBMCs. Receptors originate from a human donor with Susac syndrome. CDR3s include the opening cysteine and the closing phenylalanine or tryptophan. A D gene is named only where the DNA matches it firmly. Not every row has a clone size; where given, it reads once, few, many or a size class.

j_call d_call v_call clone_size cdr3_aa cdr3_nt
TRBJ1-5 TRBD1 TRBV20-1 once CSAFRQGVSNQPQHF TGCAGTGCTTTCCGACAGGGGGTGAGCAATCAGCCCCAGCATTTT
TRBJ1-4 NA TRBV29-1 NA CSVVSTWGEKLFF TGCAGCGTTGTGAGTACCTGGGGTGAAAAACTGTTTTTT
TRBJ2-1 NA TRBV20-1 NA CSASAAQYNEQFF TGCAGTGCTTCGGCAGCACAATACAATGAGCAGTTCTTC
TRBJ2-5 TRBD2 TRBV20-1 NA CSARDLAGGRETQYF TGCAGTGCTAGAGATCTTGCGGGGGGGCGAGAGACCCAGTACTTC
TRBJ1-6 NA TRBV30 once CAWSSGYNSPLHF TGTGCCTGGAGTTCCGGGTATAATTCACCCCTCCACTTT
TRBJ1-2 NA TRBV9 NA CASSATGGVDYGYTF TGTGCCAGCAGCGCAACCGGGGGGGTGGACTATGGCTACACCTTC
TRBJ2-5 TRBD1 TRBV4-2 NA CASSTRQGETQYF TGTGCCAGCAGCACCCGACAGGGAGAGACCCAGTACTTC
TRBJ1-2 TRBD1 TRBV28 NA CASTGTGVFYGYTF TGTGCCAGCACTGGGACAGGGGTCTTCTATGGCTACACCTTC
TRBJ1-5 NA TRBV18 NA CASSPPFGTRDQPQHF TGTGCCAGCTCACCACCCTTCGGGACCCGCGATCAGCCCCAGCATTTT
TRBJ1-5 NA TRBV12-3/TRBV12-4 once CASSKTVSNQPQHF TGTGCCAGCAGCAAGACAGTTAGCAATCAGCCCCAGCATTTT
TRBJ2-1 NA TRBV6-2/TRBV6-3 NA CASSRPGAGSYNEQFF TGTGCCAGCAGCCGTCCGGGGGCGGGCTCCTACAATGAGCAGTTCTTC
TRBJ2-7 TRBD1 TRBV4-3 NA CASSQDRGQGNEQYF TGCGCCAGCAGCCAAGATAGGGGACAGGGGAACGAGCAGTACTTC
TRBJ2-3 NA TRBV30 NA CASHVGPRADTQYF TGTGCCTCACACGTGGGACCTAGAGCAGATACGCAGTATTTT
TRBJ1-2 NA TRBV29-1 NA CSVEEFTPPGGYGYTF TGCAGCGTTGAAGAGTTCACCCCTCCTGGGGGCTATGGCTACACCTTC
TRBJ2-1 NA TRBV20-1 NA CSAKAGGNEQFF TGCAGTGCTAAGGCAGGGGGGAATGAGCAGTTCTTC
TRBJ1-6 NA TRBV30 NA CAWSPGVENSPLHF TGTGCCTGGAGCCCCGGGGTAGAAAATTCACCCCTCCACTTT
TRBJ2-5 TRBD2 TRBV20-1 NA CSAYGQPGGGETQYF TGCAGTGCTTATGGACAGCCTGGCGGGGGGGAGACCCAGTACTTC
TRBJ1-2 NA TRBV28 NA CASKTPQGTINYGYTF TGTGCCAGCAAAACCCCTCAGGGTACCATCAACTATGGCTACACCTTC
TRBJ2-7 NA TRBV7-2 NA CASSLVDGLYEQYF TGTGCCAGCAGCTTAGTTGACGGGCTCTACGAGCAGTACTTC
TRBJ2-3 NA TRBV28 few CASSLKDTQYF TGTGCCAGCAGTTTAAAAGATACGCAGTATTTT
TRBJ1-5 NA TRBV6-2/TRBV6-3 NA CASSTSGFGNQPQHF TGTGCCAGCAGCACCTCGGGATTCGGCAATCAGCCCCAGCATTTT
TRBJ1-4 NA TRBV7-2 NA CASSLEQGSNEKLFF TGTGCCAGCAGCTTAGAACAGGGAAGTAATGAAAAACTGTTTTTT
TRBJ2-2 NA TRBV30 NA CAWSQAAWDTGELFF TGTGCCTGGAGTCAGGCAGCTTGGGACACCGGGGAGCTGTTTTTT
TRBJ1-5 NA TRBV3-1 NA CASSHTTEAPDPQHF TGTGCCAGCAGCCACACCACAGAGGCCCCAGACCCCCAGCATTTT
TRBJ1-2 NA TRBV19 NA CASSAPSRQPNYGYTF TGTGCCAGTAGTGCTCCTTCCCGGCAACCCAACTATGGCTACACCTTC
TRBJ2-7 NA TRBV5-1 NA CASSLDGSPYEQYF TGCGCCAGCAGCTTGGATGGTAGTCCCTACGAGCAGTACTTC
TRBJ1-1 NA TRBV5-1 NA CASSSSLDSYTEAFF TGCGCCAGCAGCTCGAGCCTGGACAGTTACACTGAAGCTTTCTTT
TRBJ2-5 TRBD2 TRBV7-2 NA CASSFSGGPQETQYF TGTGCCAGCAGCTTCAGCGGGGGGCCTCAAGAGACCCAGTACTTC
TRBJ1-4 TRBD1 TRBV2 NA CASRGTVGEKLFF TGTGCCAGCAGGGGGACAGTTGGTGAAAAACTGTTTTTT
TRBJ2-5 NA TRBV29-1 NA CSVGVNGETQYF TGCAGCGTTGGTGTAAACGGGGAGACCCAGTACTTC
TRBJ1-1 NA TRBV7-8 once CASSLVPGYTEAFF TGTGCCAGCAGCTTAGTGCCCGGGTACACTGAAGCTTTCTTT
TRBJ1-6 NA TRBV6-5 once CASSYSSSSYNSPLHF TGTGCCAGCAGTTACTCGAGTAGCTCCTATAATTCACCCCTCCACTTT
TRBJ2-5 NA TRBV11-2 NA CASSLAGLQETQYF TGTGCCAGCAGCTTAGCAGGACTCCAAGAGACCCAGTACTTC
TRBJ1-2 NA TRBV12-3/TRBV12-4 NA CASSLMARGECGYTF TGTGCCAGCAGTTTAATGGCACGGGGAGAATGTGGCTACACCTTC
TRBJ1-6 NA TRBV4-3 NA CASSIQWNSPLHF TGCGCCAGCAGTATCCAGTGGAATTCACCCCTCCACTTT
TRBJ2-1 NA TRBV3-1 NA CASSQGASATYNEQFF TGTGCCAGCAGCCAAGGTGCGTCAGCTACCTACAATGAGCAGTTCTTC
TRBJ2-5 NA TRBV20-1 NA CSATPVQETQYF TGCAGTGCCACCCCCGTCCAAGAGACCCAGTACTTC
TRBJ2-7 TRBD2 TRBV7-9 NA CASSLAWEGLDIYEQYF TGTGCCAGCAGCTTAGCGTGGGAAGGACTAGATATCTACGAGCAGTACTTC
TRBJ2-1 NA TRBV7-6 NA CASSLELSVSEQFF TGTGCCAGCAGCTTAGAGTTAAGTGTCAGTGAGCAGTTCTTC
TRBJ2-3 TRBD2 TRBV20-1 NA CSALSASGLTDTQYF TGCAGTGCTCTCTCGGCTAGCGGCCTCACAGATACGCAGTATTTT
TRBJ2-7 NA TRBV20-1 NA CSAYSGYNYEQYF TGCAGTGCTTACTCAGGGTATAACTACGAGCAGTACTTC
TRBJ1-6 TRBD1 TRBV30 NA CAWRGQTGGGNSPLHF TGTGCCTGGAGGGGACAAACAGGGGGGGGGAATTCACCCCTCCACTTT
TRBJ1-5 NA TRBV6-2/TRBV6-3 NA CASSPRGGGGNQPQHF TGTGCCAGCAGCCCCCGCGGTGGGGGAGGGAATCAGCCCCAGCATTTT
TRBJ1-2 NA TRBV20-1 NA CSARGQIGYTF TGCAGTGCTAGAGGGCAGATCGGCTACACCTTC
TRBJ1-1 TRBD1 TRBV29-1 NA CSVGTGGTATEAFF TGCAGCGTTGGCACAGGGGGCACTGCCACTGAAGCTTTCTTT
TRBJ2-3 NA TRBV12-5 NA CASGLDIPADTQYF TGTGCTAGTGGTTTGGACATCCCCGCAGATACGCAGTATTTT
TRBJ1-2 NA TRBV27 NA CASGNSGAANGYTF TGTGCCAGCGGGAACTCCGGGGCAGCCAATGGCTACACCTTC
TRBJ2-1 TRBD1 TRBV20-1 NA CSARDRLGTGVTNEQFF TGCAGTGCTAGAGATCGTTTGGGGACAGGGGTAACCAATGAGCAGTTCTTC
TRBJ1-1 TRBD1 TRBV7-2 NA CASSRPGQMNTEAFF TGTGCCAGCAGCCGACCGGGACAGATGAACACTGAAGCTTTCTTT
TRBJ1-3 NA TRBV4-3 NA CASSQDFGGNTIYF TGCGCCAGCAGCCAAGATTTCGGTGGAAACACCATATATTTT
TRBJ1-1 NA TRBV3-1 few CASSPSGGTEAFF TGTGCCAGCAGCCCCAGTGGGGGCACTGAAGCTTTCTTT
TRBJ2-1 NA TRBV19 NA CASSGGRADNEQFF TGTGCCAGTAGCGGGGGTAGGGCTGACAATGAGCAGTTCTTC
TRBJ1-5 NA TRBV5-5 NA CASSFEPTSNQPQHF TGTGCCAGCAGCTTCGAGCCAACTAGCAATCAGCCCCAGCATTTT
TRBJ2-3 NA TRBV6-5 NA CASSQQYTDTQYF TGTGCCAGCAGTCAACAGTACACAGATACGCAGTATTTT
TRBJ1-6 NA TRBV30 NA CAWRALELYRDSGSPLHF TGTGCCTGGAGGGCTCTCGAGCTTTACCGGGACTCAGGTTCACCCCTCCACTTT
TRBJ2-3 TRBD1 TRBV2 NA CASSLPTGGITDTQYF TGTGCCAGCAGTCTCCCTACAGGGGGCATCACAGATACGCAGTATTTT
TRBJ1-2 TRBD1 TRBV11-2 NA CASRGDSLRGYTF TGTGCCAGCAGGGGGGACAGTCTGAGGGGCTACACCTTC